Each of the 14 T cell receptor beta chains below was sequenced from the same sample in a study of siplizumab effects on memory and regulatory T cells. Libraries were prepared by immunoSEQ multiplex PCR; TCRdb keeps only in-frame clonotypes and omits some of them. Of over 85,000 clones listed, more than 95% are singletons. Sequences were obtained from naive CD4+ T cells sorted from blood. These receptors came from a human donor in good health.

The rearrangement joins TRBV6-1 to TRBJ1-6; D perhaps matches TRBD1 (6 bases). Germline V gives CDR1 MNHNS, CDR2 SASEGT. Trimming took off 6 bases at V and 7 bases at J, with 10 bases between the two ends. This CDR3 has 13 amino acids. The CDR3 DNA reads as TGTGCCAGCAGACAGGGCTCCAATTCACCCCTCCACTTT. It codes for CASRQGSNSPLHF.

The gene calls are TRBV5-1 and TRBJ2-1, with 8 positions matching TRBD1. The CDR3 is 13 residues long. V was clipped by 6 bases and J by 5 bases; unmatched bases: 4. Germline lookup yields CDR1 SGHRS and CDR2 YFSETQ. CDR3 protein: CASMDRENNEQFF. The CDR3 nucleotides read TGCGCCAGCATGGACAGGGAAAACAATGAGCAGTTCTTC.

The rearrangement uses TRBV7-6 and TRBJ2-1, with 8 bases aligning to TRBD2. The CDR3 totals 15 residues. The V gene's germline CDR1 is SGHVS and CDR2 FNYEAQ. After removal of 4 bases from V and 1 base from J, the junction contained 3 bases not matched to a gene. The CDR3 loop is CASSSPGGSYNEQFF. In DNA, the CDR3 is TGTGCCAGCAGCTCTCCGGGGGGGTCCTACAATGAGCAGTTCTTC.

This clone was counted a single time. This sequence joins TRBV6-5 and TRBJ2-6; D gene unclear. V was trimmed by 8 bases and J by 3 bases, leaving 14 bases between them. Germline values: CDR1 MNHEY, CDR2 SVGAGI. There are 15 residues in the CDR3. This chain's CDR3 is CASGIYHGGANVLTF. The DNA for the CDR3 is TGTGCCAGCGGAATATACCACGGTGGGGCCAACGTCCTGACTTTC.

This chain uses TRBV7-9 with TRBJ2-3; 11 positions agree with TRBD2. The germline gives CDR1 SEHNR, CDR2 FQNEAQ (reference sequence). This CDR3 comprises 17 residues. The J segment lost 6 bases and the V segment lost 1 base, leaving 9 bases of the junction unmatched. The CDR3 DNA is TGTGCCAGCAGCTTAGGCTGGCTAGCGGGGGGCAACGATACGCAGTATTTT. It encodes CASSLGWLAGGNDTQYF.

The count of this clone is one. The V call is TRBV7-3, the J call TRBJ1-1; D is unclear. Deletions cut 1 base from V and 1 base from J, with 7 bases between. Germline loops: CDR1 SGHTA, CDR2 FQGTGA. The CDR3 sequence is 14 residues long. The CDR3 here is CASSLSGRNTEAFF. The CDR3 region has the DNA TGTGCCAGCAGCTTAAGCGGGAGGAACACTGAAGCTTTCTTT.

J is TRBJ2-3 and V is TRBV28, with 7 positions matching TRBD2. CDR3 length: 16 residues. Per the germline V gene, CDR1 is MDHEN and CDR2 is SYDVKM. V was clipped by 4 bases and J by 4 bases; unmatched bases: 11. CDR3 sequence: CASSSPSGLGADTQYF. CDR3 in DNA: TGTGCCAGCAGTTCGCCTAGCGGCCTCGGGGCAGATACGCAGTATTTT.

The V gene is TRBV7-9, the J gene TRBJ1-3; D is uncertain. Germline V CDR1 and CDR2: SEHNR, FQNEAQ (reference sequence). This CDR3 comprises 13 residues. Deletions cut 7 bases from V and 0 bases from J, with 7 bases between. CDR3 bases: TGTGCCAGCACCAAGGGCTCTGGAAACACCATATATTTT. It codes for CASTKGSGNTIYF.

The V gene is TRBV10-3, the J gene TRBJ1-2; D not certain. Deletions cut 4 bases from V and 2 bases from J, with 8 bases between. The CDR3 is 13 amino acids. CDR1 is ENHRY and CDR2 is SYGVKD in the germline V gene. CDR3 bases: TGTGCCATCAGTGGTACAGCCAACTATGGCTACACCTTC. Translating it yields CAISGTANYGYTF.

This clone was seen a single time. The chain carries TRBV9 and TRBJ1-2; D gene unclear. The germline V gene encodes CDR1 SGDLS and CDR2 YYNGEE. V gave up 4 bases and J gave up 4 bases, with 11 bases separating them. CDR3 size: 13 residues. The CDR3 sequence: CASSQIGSYGYTF. CDR3 nucleotides: TGTGCCAGCAGCCAAATCGGAAGCTATGGCTACACCTTC. Complete variable domain (other parts from reference TRBV9 and TRBJ1-2): DSGVTQTPKHLITATGQRVTLRCSPRSGDLSVYWYQQSLDQGLQFLIQYYNGEERAKGNILERFSAQQFPDLHSELNLSSLELGDSALYFCASSQIGSYGYTFGSGTRLTVV.

This chain links TRBV11-2 with TRBJ1-3; TRBD1 is a possible D gene (6 bases). Trimming stripped 5 bases from V and 1 base from J, with 15 bases between. This CDR3 region has 16 residues. CDR1 and CDR2 from the germline V gene are SGHAT and FQNNGV. CDR3 DNA: TGTGCCAGCAGCCGAGGGGGGAAATCTTCTGGAAACACCATATATTTT. Protein sequence: CASSRGGKSSGNTIYF.

The chain employs TRBV6-4 and TRBJ1-4; D is unresolved. This CDR3 contains 16 residues. V lost 2 bases to trimming and J lost 0 bases, with 10 bases between them. CDR1 is MRHNA, CDR2 SNTAGT, per germline. The CDR3 here is CASSDPRTATNEKLFF. CDR3 nucleotide sequence: TGTGCCAGCAGTGACCCCCGGACTGCAACTAATGAAAAACTGTTTTTT.

The chain is built from TRBV12-5 and TRBJ1-2, with D unclear. The CDR3 is 11 residues long. Germline-derived CDR1 and CDR2 are LGHNT and FRNRAP. V gave up 4 bases and J gave up 8 bases, with 8 bases separating them. CDR3 bases: TGTGCTAGTGGTTCAACTGGGGGCTACACCTTC. Translation: CASGSTGGYTF. Combining the CDR3 with reference TRBV12-5 and TRBJ1-2 gives the whole variable domain DARVTQTPRHKVTEMGQEVTMRCQPILGHNTVFWYRQTMMQGLELLAYFRNRAPLDDSGMPKDRFSAEMPDATLATLKIQPSEPRDSAVYFCASGSTGGYTFGSGTRLTVV.

The chain recombines TRBV5-4 with TRBJ1-1; TRBD1 might be the D (6 bases). V was clipped by 1 base and J by 1 base, with 11 bases between them. Germline CDR1 SGHNT, CDR2 YYREEE (reference sequence). There are 15 residues in the CDR3. The CDR3 loop is CASSLLGGGNTEAFF. The DNA of the CDR3 is TGTGCCAGCAGCTTGTTAGGGGGGGGGAACACTGAAGCTTTCTTT.